This T cell receptor beta chain emerged from a study of identical twins. A universal primer site came from template switching; cDNA carried unique molecular identifiers. MiXCR was run by TCRdb on the 5' RACE reads, yielding one entry per CDR3 protein. The data contain fewer than 450,000 distinct CDR3 sequences, roughly 9% of them singletons. The sample holds many counts of this clonotype. This CDR3 has 15 residues. V lost 4 bases to trimming and J lost 5 bases; unmatched junction nucleotides: 4. Germline CDR1 and CDR2: KGHDR and SFDVKD. The specimen was naive T cells sorted from blood. The source is a woman aged 45-60 years in good health. The chain joins TRBV24-1 to TRBJ2-2; 9 bases map to TRBD1. CDR3 region: CATSERDRETGELFF. The CDR3 DNA reads as TGTGCCACCAGTGAGCGGGACAGGGAAACCGGGGAGCTGTTTTTT.